These 22 T cell receptor beta chains originate from one sample sequenced in a study of molecular identifiers for immune sequencing clone quantification. TCRdb re-analysed the PCR reads in MiXCR, keeping a single row per CDR3 protein. The repertoire consists of 400,000 to 600,000 distinct CDR3 sequences, with less than 30% occurring once and the leading ten covering 0.7% to 0.9%. Sequencing was performed on naive CD8+ T cells from blood, with Jurkat cell RNA spiked in. Subset reported: FACS-sorted CD8+CD4-CCR7+CD45RA+ naive T cells. Every receptor here comes from a human donor in good health. Some libraries in this study had Jurkat cell RNA spiked in.

This clonotype has a single count. Because it lacks the conserved phenylalanine or tryptophan at the end, this CDR3 is likely a read error. This chain joins TRBV7-6 and TRBJ2-1, with D tentatively TRBD2 (6 bases). The germline V gene encodes CDR1 SGHVS and CDR2 FNYEAQ. The CDR3 runs to 15 residues. V lost 4 bases and J 8 bases, leaving 18 bases between the germline ends. CDR3 sequence (DNA): TGTGCCAGCAGCTATTCGGCGACTAGAGGGGATGAGCAGTTCCTC. Amino acids: CASSYSATRGDEQFL.

Many counts were recorded for this clonotype. This chain links TRBV6-2 or TRBV6-3 with TRBJ2-7, with 7 bases fitting TRBD2. The germline CDR1 and CDR2 sequences are MNHEY and SVGEGT. V was pared by 9 bases and J by 4 bases, with 0 bases of the junction left unmatched. The CDR3 spans 10 residues. Here the CDR3 reads CARRGYEQYF. CDR3 coding DNA: TGTGCCAGGCGGGGGTACGAGCAGTACTTC.

The CDR3 spells CASSVYPGRGQIQKDNEQFF. DNA of the CDR3: TGTGCCAGCAGCGTCTATCCGGGACGGGGCCAGATCCAAAAGGACAATGAGCAGTTCTTC. V gene TRBV11-2 combines with J gene TRBJ2-1, with D perhaps being TRBD1 or TRBD2 (5 bases each). The CDR3 totals 20 residues. V was pared by 5 bases and J by 5 bases, with 31 bases between. CDR1 and CDR2 (germline): SGHAT, FQNNGV.

This clonotype was seen repeatedly, ten times or more. This chain links TRBV6-1 with TRBJ2-5; weak D call: TRBD1 (5 bases). Germline CDR1 MNHNS, CDR2 SASEGT. The CDR3 is made up of 14 amino acids. V was trimmed by 7 bases and J by 7 bases, leaving 19 bases between them. Written as DNA, the CDR3 is TGTGCCAGCACCCCCGACAGTTCAGCAGGGACCCAGTACTTC. This translates into CASTPDSSAGTQYF.

A note on this clonotype: A much larger clone lies one base from this, so it may be a read error. The chain is built from TRBV6-5 and TRBJ2-3; D is perhaps TRBD1 or TRBD2 (6 bases each). The CDR3 runs to 16 residues. Germline loops: CDR1 MNHEY, CDR2 SVGAGI. V lost 6 bases and J 5 bases, leaving 21 bases between the germline ends. The CDR3 nucleotides read TGTGCCAGCAGATACGGAGGAGGGGGGCTCGGAGATACGCAGTATTTT. It yields the protein CASRYGGGGLGDTQYF.

This clonotype was picked up a small number of times. V and J are TRBV6-5 and TRBJ2-1; no reliable D call. From germline, CDR1 is MNHEY and CDR2 SVGAGI. The CDR3 has 13 amino acids. V was shortened by 6 bases and J by 6 bases, with 12 bases between the two germline ends. CDR3 region: CASSPHSSNEQFF. Here the CDR3 DNA reads TGTGCCAGCAGCCCCCATAGCAGCAATGAGCAGTTCTTC.

In the case of this clonotype: A much more abundant neighbour one base away suggests this may be a read error. The V gene is TRBV4-1, the J gene TRBJ1-1; D call uncertain. Trimming removed 7 bases at V and 3 bases at J, with 15 bases between. The CDR3 sequence is 14 residues long. CDR1 and CDR2 (germline): MGHRA, YSYEKL. The DNA for the CDR3 is TGCGCCAGCAACCACGAGGGCTGGGACACTGAAGCTTTCTTT. Translating it yields CASNHEGWDTEAFF.

The sample holds a few counts of this clonotype. The V and J genes are TRBV19 and TRBJ1-3, with D uncertain. CDR1 LNHDA and CDR2 SQIVND come from the germline V gene (reference sequence). This CDR3 has 11 amino acids. V lost 4 bases, J lost 8 bases, and 6 bases lay in between. The CDR3 DNA follows: TGTGCCAGTAGTACCTTCGACACCATATATTTT. This translates into CASSTFDTIYF. Filled out from reference TRBV19 and TRBJ1-3, the complete variable domain reads DGGITQSPKYLFRKEGQNVTLSCEQNLNHDAMYWYRQDPGQGLRLIYYSQIVNDFQKGDIAEGYSVSREKKESFPLTVTSAQKNPTAFYLCASSTFDTIYFGEGSWLTVV.

The V gene is TRBV11-1, the J gene TRBJ1-1, with D perhaps matching TRBD1 (5 bases). V was shortened by 6 bases and J by 1 base, with 12 bases between the two germline ends. In germline, CDR1 is SGHAT, CDR2 FQDESV (reference sequence). The CDR3 has 14 residues. The CDR3 region is CASSYWDANTEAFF. The CDR3 bases are TGTGCCAGCAGTTACTGGGACGCGAACACTGAAGCTTTCTTT.

There are a few counts of this clonotype. This rearrangement joins TRBV4-1 to TRBJ1-5; D might be TRBD1 (6 bases). Germline-derived CDR1 and CDR2 are MGHRA and YSYEKL. V shed 6 bases and J shed 2 bases, with 11 bases lying between them. CDR3 size: 14 residues. The CDR3 DNA sequence: TGCGCCAGCAGTCACAGGGATGGCAATCAGCCCCAGCATTTT. This sequence encodes CASSHRDGNQPQHF.

This chain links TRBV24-1 with TRBJ1-2; tentatively, D is TRBD1 (6 bases). The CDR3 spans 14 residues. The ends were cut back, 7 bases at V and 3 bases at J, with 14 bases in the middle. Per germline, CDR1 KGHDR and CDR2 SFDVKD. The CDR3 DNA is TGTGCCACCAGCCCTGAGGGGGTCGACTATGGCTACACCTTC. Protein sequence: CATSPEGVDYGYTF.

This clonotype occurred a few times. The DNA for the CDR3 is TGCGCCAGCAGCCAAGTGAACAGGGGGCAAGAGCAGTACTTC. Its translation is CASSQVNRGQEQYF. The rearrangement uses TRBV4-1 and TRBJ2-7; 9 bases align to TRBD1. The germline CDR1 and CDR2 sequences are MGHRA and YSYEKL. Germline trimming cut 1 base from V and 7 bases from J; bases unmatched to any gene: 5. CDR3 size: 14 residues.

This clonotype was found many times. This chain uses TRBV29-1 with TRBJ2-7; no reliable D call. The CDR3 consists of 12 residues. The V gene lost 6 bases and the J gene lost 6 bases, with 15 bases spanning the gap. Germline values: CDR1 SQVTM, CDR2 ANQGSEA. This CDR3 is CSVLGPLGEQYF. CDR3 DNA: TGCAGCGTCCTAGGGCCGCTCGGCGAGCAGTACTTC.

The CDR3 DNA reads TGTGCCATCAGTGAGGCGACAGGGGGTGAGGGCTACGAGCAGTACTTC. Translating it yields CAISEATGGEGYEQYF. The V call is TRBV10-3, the J call TRBJ2-7; 9 bases align to TRBD1. This CDR3 is 16 amino acids long. J was trimmed by 3 bases and V by 2 bases; bases with no gene match: 8. Germline V lookup: CDR1 ENHRY, CDR2 SYGVKD.

This clonotype was seen a handful of times. The DNA for the CDR3 is TGTGCCAGCAGCGAAGGCCCGGGACTGCACACAGATACGCAGTATTTT. It codes for CASSEGPGLHTDTQYF. The chain has TRBV6-5 and TRBJ2-3; D might be TRBD2 (6 bases). CDR1 and CDR2 from the germline V gene are MNHEY and SVGAGI. Trimming pared 6 bases from V and 2 bases from J, leaving 18 bases between. This CDR3 has 16 residues.

The chain employs TRBV12-3 or TRBV12-4 and TRBJ1-3; 8 positions match TRBD1. The CDR3 is made up of 15 amino acids. Trimming removed 5 bases from V and 0 bases from J; junction bases left unmatched: 3. This CDR3 is CASSRTGGSGNTIYF. The CDR3 nucleotides read TGTGCCAGCAGTCGAACAGGGGGCTCTGGAAACACCATATATTTT.

Details on this clonotype: Possible read error: a much larger clone is one base away. The J gene is TRBJ1-1, the V gene TRBV25-1; 10 nucleotides line up with TRBD1. CDR1 is MGHDK, CDR2 SYGVNS, per germline. The CDR3 consists of 12 residues. V lost 6 bases to trimming and J lost 8 bases; unmatched junction nucleotides: 3. The CDR3 spells CASSGGQGEAFF. The CDR3 DNA is TGTGCCAGCAGCGGGGGACAGGGGGAAGCTTTCTTT.

This rearrangement joins TRBV9 to TRBJ2-2, with D possibly being TRBD2 (6 bases). Germline V gives CDR1 SGDLS, CDR2 YYNGEE. Trimming took 0 bases from V and 7 from J, leaving 22 bases between them. The CDR3 length is 18 residues. The CDR3, as DNA: TGTGCCAGCAGCGTAGGTGTCTGGGGCACCCTGGGAGGCGGGGAGCTGTTTTTT. Residues: CASSVGVWGTLGGGELFF.

This clonotype was seen only a few times. The chain uses TRBV4-1 and TRBJ2-3, with 9 bases aligning to TRBD2. This CDR3 is 14 amino acids long. Germline V gene data show CDR1 as MGHRA and CDR2 as YSYEKL. J lost 4 bases, V lost 4 bases, and 3 bases had no gene match. DNA for the CDR3: TGCGCCAGCAGCCTAGGACTAGCGCCAGATACGCAGTATTTT. Its protein is CASSLGLAPDTQYF.

As regards this clonotype: Just one base apart from a much larger clone, this may be a read error. The chain links TRBV7-2 to TRBJ2-3; 7 bases fit TRBD2. The CDR3 runs to 16 residues. CDR1 and CDR2 (germline): SGHTA, FQGNSA. The trim removed 5 bases at V and 1 base at J, leaving 9 bases unmatched. CDR3 sequence (DNA): TGTGCCAGCAGCCCGGGGGGTAGATTGGGCACAGATACGCAGTATTTT. Translation: CASSPGGRLGTDTQYF.

The chain uses TRBV7-6 and TRBJ2-7; TRBD1 matches 9 bases. Looked up from germline, CDR1 is SGHVS and CDR2 is FNYEAQ. V shed 2 bases and J 7 bases; nucleotides not matched to a gene: 18. This CDR3 spans 18 amino acids. The CDR3 spells CASSLQMASRDRVGEQYF. For the CDR3, the DNA is TGTGCCAGCAGCTTACAGATGGCAAGCCGGGACAGGGTGGGGGAGCAGTACTTC.

This clonotype was observed at least ten times. Here the CDR3 reads CASRTGFNEQFF. CDR3 in DNA: TGCGCCAGCAGGACAGGGTTCAATGAGCAGTTCTTC. The V call is TRBV4-1, the J call TRBJ2-1, with 7 bases matching TRBD1. The CDR3 runs to 12 residues. CDR1 MGHRA and CDR2 YSYEKL come from the germline V gene. Trimming removed 6 bases from V and 6 bases from J; junction bases left unmatched: 2.